Below are 8 T cell receptor beta chains sequenced from a single sample in a study of blood T cell repertoires in COVID-19. Libraries were prepared by immunoSEQ multiplex PCR; TCRdb keeps only in-frame clonotypes and omits some of them. The sample lists approximately 300,000 clones, about nine tenths occurring once. Sequencing was done on a sample of PBMCs or T cells enriched from blood (not recorded which). Receptors were obtained from a man aged 25-40 years who had recovered from COVID-19.

This chain links TRBV7-8 with TRBJ2-7, with TRBD2 identical over 9 bases. The germline gives CDR1 SGHVS, CDR2 FQNEAQ. This CDR3 is built from 15 residues. The V segment lost 2 bases and the J segment 7 bases; nucleotides outside the gene matches: 9. This CDR3 is CASSLIVAGVTEQYF. For the CDR3, the DNA is TGTGCCAGCAGCTTAATTGTAGCGGGAGTAACTGAGCAGTACTTC.

This rearrangement joins TRBV19 to TRBJ2-2; 7 bases match TRBD2. Trimming at V came to 4 bases and at J to 5 bases, leaving 7 bases not matched to a gene. The CDR3 contains 15 residues. CDR1 is LNHDA, CDR2 SQIVND, per germline (reference sequence). The CDR3 loop is CASSTSGAGTGELFF. The CDR3 DNA reads as TGTGCCAGTAGTACTTCGGGAGCGGGGACCGGGGAGCTGTTTTTT. The whole variable domain, filled in from reference TRBV19 and TRBJ2-2, reads DGGITQSPKYLFRKEGQNVTLSCEQNLNHDAMYWYRQDPGQGLRLIYYSQIVNDFQKGDIAEGYSVSREKKESFPLTVTSAQKNPTAFYLCASSTSGAGTGELFFGEGSRLTVL.

This sequence joins TRBV19 and TRBJ1-2; D uncertain. Trimming shortened V by 1 base and J by 6 bases, and 9 bases separated the two germline ends. The germline CDR1 and CDR2 sequences are LNHDA and SQIVND (reference sequence). The CDR3 is 13 residues long. The CDR3 DNA reads TGTGCCAGTAGTATAGCTCCAGGAAATGGCTACACCTTC. Translation gives CASSIAPGNGYTF.

CDR3 residues: CATSDRELGARETQYF. As DNA, the CDR3 is TGTGCCACCAGTGACCGAGAGCTCGGAGCGAGAGAGACCCAGTACTTC. The rearrangement uses TRBV24-1 and TRBJ2-5; no clear D gene. The CDR3 covers 16 residues. V lost 4 bases and J lost 4, with 18 bases in between. Germline V CDR1 and CDR2: KGHDR, SFDVKD.

The chain couples TRBV5-1 to TRBJ2-3; 8 bases fit TRBD2. V was clipped by 3 bases and J by 5 bases; unmatched bases: 14. There are 17 residues in the CDR3. CDR1 is SGHRS and CDR2 is YFSETQ in the germline V gene. CDR3 in amino acids: CASSSPGRRGVGDTQYF. In DNA, the CDR3 is TGCGCCAGCAGCTCCCCGGGGAGGCGGGGGGTAGGAGATACGCAGTATTTT.

This rearrangement joins TRBV5-1 to TRBJ2-1; tentative D call: TRBD1 (5 bases). The length of the CDR3 is 14 residues. V was cut by 7 bases and J by 2 bases, with 13 bases left in between. The germline gives CDR1 SGHRS, CDR2 YFSETQ. The DNA for the CDR3 is TGCGCCAGCTTCAGGACAAACACCTACAATGAGCAGTTCTTC. Protein product: CASFRTNTYNEQFF.

The genes are TRBV30 and TRBJ2-7; TRBD1 aligns across 9 bases. CDR3 size: 13 residues. The V gene's germline CDR1 is GTSNPN and CDR2 SVGIG (reference sequence). V lost 3 bases to trimming and J lost 6 bases; unmatched junction nucleotides: 6. The CDR3 DNA follows: TGTGCCTGGAGCACCGGGACAGGGATCGAGCAGTACTTC. Translation gives CAWSTGTGIEQYF.

The chain combines TRBV7-2 with TRBJ2-7; 7 nucleotides agree with TRBD2. Trimming took 6 bases from V and 0 from J; bases not matched to a gene: 8. Germline loops: CDR1 SGHTA, CDR2 FQGNSA. The CDR3 spans 15 residues. CDR3 sequence (DNA): TGTGCCAGCAGAAATGGGCTAGCGGCCTCCTACGAGCAGTACTTC. It is translated as CASRNGLAASYEQYF.